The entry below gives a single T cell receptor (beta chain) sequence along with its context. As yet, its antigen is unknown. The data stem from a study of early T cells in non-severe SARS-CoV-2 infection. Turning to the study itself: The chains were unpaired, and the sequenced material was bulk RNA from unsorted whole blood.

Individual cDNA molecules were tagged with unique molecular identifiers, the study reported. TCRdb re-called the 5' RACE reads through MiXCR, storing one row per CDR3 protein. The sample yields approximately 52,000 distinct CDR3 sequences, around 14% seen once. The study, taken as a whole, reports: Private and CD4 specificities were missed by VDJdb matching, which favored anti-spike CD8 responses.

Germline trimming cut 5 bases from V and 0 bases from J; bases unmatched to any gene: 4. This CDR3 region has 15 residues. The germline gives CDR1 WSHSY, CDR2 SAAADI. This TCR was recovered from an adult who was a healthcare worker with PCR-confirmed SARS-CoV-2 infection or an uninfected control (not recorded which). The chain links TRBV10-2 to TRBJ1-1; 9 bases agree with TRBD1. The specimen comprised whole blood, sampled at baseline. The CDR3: CASSLGQGMNTEAFF. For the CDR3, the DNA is TGCGCCAGCAGTCTAGGACAGGGGATGAACACTGAAGCTTTCTTT.